Below, 26 T cell receptor beta chains from the same sample are listed, as sequenced in a study of metastatic and nonmetastatic thyroid tumors. Patients underwent thyroid surgery, and none had received any treatment before it. TCRdb re-analyzed the PCR reads using MiXCR. The data hold approximately 70,000 clones, with just over 4% observed a single time. Material: blood. The receptor source for this set is a female donor with papillary thyroid cancer or a benign thyroid nodule (not recorded which). Some clones in this sample may be carry-over from other donors' samples.

The sample holds many counts of this clone. The chain combines TRBV10-1 with TRBJ1-5; possibly TRBD1 for D (5 bases). The V and J ends lost 4 bases and 7 bases respectively, with 8 bases between them. The CDR3 is 12 residues long. CDR1 and CDR2 from the germline V gene are WNHNN and SYGVQD (reference sequence). This chain's CDR3 is CASSAGFQPQHF. The DNA of the CDR3 is TGCGCCAGCAGTGCAGGGTTCCAGCCCCAGCATTTT.

This rearrangement joins TRBV6-2 or TRBV6-3 to TRBJ2-7; no clear D gene. Germline lookup yields CDR1 MNHEY and CDR2 SVGEGT. The length of the CDR3 is 11 residues. V lost 5 bases and J 4 bases, leaving 6 bases between the germline ends. The CDR3 region has the DNA TGTGCCAGCAGTCAAGAATACGAGCAGTACTTC. Residues: CASSQEYEQYF.

This clone has a count of ten or more. This chain connects TRBV19 to TRBJ2-2, with 12 bases that match TRBD1. Germline V CDR1 and CDR2: LNHDA, SQIVND (reference sequence). This CDR3 spans 17 amino acids. With 6 bases clipped from V and 7 bases from J, the junction kept 12 bases outside the gene matches. The CDR3 sequence: CASRAPGQGALGGELFF. CDR3 in DNA: TGTGCCAGTAGGGCCCCGGGACAGGGGGCGCTGGGCGGGGAGCTGTTTTTT.

A remark on this clone: An end of the junction differs from the germline gene, which may be a read error. The chain joins TRBV12-3 or TRBV12-4 to TRBJ1-5; 7 bases match TRBD1. The CDR3 consists of 16 residues. The DNA of the CDR3 is TGTGCCTGCAGCCCCCAGGGGGGGTCCGTTAATCAGCCCCAGCAGTTT. It translates to CACSPQGGSVNQPQQF.

At least ten counts were recorded for this clone. V and J are TRBV27 and TRBJ2-7; 13 nucleotides agree with TRBD2. The J segment lost 4 bases and the V segment lost 5 bases, leaving 8 bases of the junction unmatched. The CDR3 spans 16 residues. Germline V gene lookup returns CDR1 MNHEY and CDR2 SMNVEV (reference sequence). CDR3 coding DNA: TGTGCCAGCAGTCCCGGGACTAGCGGGGTCCGGTACGAGCAGTACTTC. Its protein is CASSPGTSGVRYEQYF.

There are many counts of this clone. This chain connects TRBV19 to TRBJ1-1, with D maybe TRBD1 (6 bases). The CDR3 extends over 14 amino acids. Germline-derived CDR1 and CDR2 are LNHDA and SQIVND (reference sequence). Trimming took off 7 bases at V and 5 bases at J, with 17 bases between the two ends. CDR3 in DNA: TGTGCCAGTACCAAAAGGGGGGGAAGGACTGAAGCTTTCTTT. It yields the protein CASTKRGGRTEAFF.

This clone was recorded many times. The CDR3 reads CATSRDLSGRGEKLFF. CDR3 coding DNA: TGTGCCACCAGCAGAGATCTTTCAGGGAGAGGTGAAAAACTGTTTTTT. The chain combines TRBV15 with TRBJ1-4; the D gene is possibly TRBD1 (5 bases). This CDR3 is 16 amino acids long. Germline V gene sequence: CDR1 LNHNV, CDR2 YYDKDF (reference sequence). Trimming took 0 bases from V and 7 from J, leaving 15 bases between them. The whole variable domain, filled in from reference TRBV15 and TRBJ1-4, reads DAMVIQNPRYQVTQFGKPVTLSCSQTLNHNVMYWYQQKSSQAPKLLFHYYDKDFNNEADTPDNFQSRRPNTSFCFLDIRSPGLGDTAMYLCATSRDLSGRGEKLFFGSGTQLSVL.

This clone appeared many times. V and J are TRBV19 and TRBJ2-1; 10 bases are a match to TRBD2. Per germline, CDR1 LNHDA and CDR2 SQIVND (reference sequence). CDR3 length: 17 amino acids. J gave up 6 bases and V 5 bases, and 13 bases lay outside the gene matches. The CDR3 bases are TGTGCCAGTAGTCCCACTAGGTCTAGCGGGAGCGGCAATGAGCAGTTCTTC. Its protein is CASSPTRSSGSGNEQFF.

The table lists this clone with a few counts. This sequence joins TRBV25-1 and TRBJ2-1; TRBD2 aligns across 10 bases. The CDR3 is 19 residues long. J lost 1 base, V lost 2 bases, and 11 bases had no gene match. Looked up from germline, CDR1 is MGHDK and CDR2 is SYGVNS. The DNA of the CDR3 is TGTGCCAGCAGTGAACACGGCAGTAGCGGGAGGTTATCCTACAATGAGCAGTTCTTC. Translation: CASSEHGSSGRLSYNEQFF.

The chain combines TRBV11-2 with TRBJ2-7; 7 bases are a match to TRBD2. Germline CDR1 is SGHAT and CDR2 is FQNNGV. This CDR3 has 15 amino acids. V shed 1 base and J 2 bases; nucleotides not matched to a gene: 5. Written as DNA, the CDR3 is TGTGCCAGCAGCTTAGCAGCGGGACGTACCTACGAGCAGTACTTC. Protein: CASSLAAGRTYEQYF. Supplemented by reference TRBV11-2 and TRBJ2-7, the full variable domain reads EAGVAQSPRYKIIEKRQSVAFWCNPISGHATLYWYQQILGQGPKLLIQFQNNGVVDDSQLPKDRFSAERLKGVDSTLKIQPAKLEDSAVYLCASSLAAGRTYEQYFGPGTRLTVT.

There are many counts of this clone. The rearrangement joins TRBV12-5 to TRBJ2-1; TRBD2 matches 16 bases. Germline V gives CDR1 LGHNT, CDR2 FRNRAP. V was pared by 6 bases and J by 7 bases, with 6 bases of the junction left unmatched. CDR3 length: 16 amino acids. CDR3 residues: CASGQGLAGGVNEQFF. CDR3 DNA: TGTGCTAGTGGCCAGGGACTAGCGGGGGGGGTGAATGAGCAGTTCTTC.

This clone occurred many times. The chain joins TRBV4-2 to TRBJ1-1, with 7 nucleotides matching TRBD1. The germline CDR1 and CDR2 sequences are LGHNA and YNFKEQ. V shed 6 bases and J 1 base; nucleotides not matched to a gene: 8. The CDR3 covers 15 residues. The CDR3 DNA sequence: TGTGCCAGCAGGGGTCGATGGACAGGGAACACTGAAGCTTTCTTT. Translated, it gives CASRGRWTGNTEAFF.

This clone was picked up many times. The J gene is TRBJ2-5, the V gene TRBV5-1; perhaps D is TRBD1 or TRBD2 (7 bases each). V lost 7 bases to trimming and J lost 5 bases, with 18 bases between them. Germline V gene data show CDR1 as SGHRS and CDR2 as YFSETQ. The CDR3 totals 14 residues. CDR3 sequence reads: CASAGQGGAETQYF. The DNA of the CDR3 is TGCGCCAGCGCGGGGCAGGGGGGGGCGGAGACCCAGTACTTC.

This clone was recorded a few times. This clone may be a read error of a much larger clone one base away. V usage is TRBV19 and J usage is TRBJ2-4; D is ambiguous. Germline V gene data show CDR1 as LNHDA and CDR2 as SQIVND (reference sequence). The CDR3 runs 17 residues. CDR3 nucleotide sequence: TGTGCCAGTAGTATAGAGGCAGGAACTATAGCCAAAAAAATTCAGTACTTC. This encodes CASSIEAGTIAKKIQYF.

In this sample, this clone turned up many times. The rearrangement joins TRBV3-1 to TRBJ1-4; D unclear. V shed 0 bases and J shed 8 bases, with 28 bases lying between them. Germline CDR1 is LGHDT and CDR2 is YNNKEL (reference sequence). The CDR3 loop spans 20 amino acids. CDR3 protein: CASSQEDLHIRRRLGEKLFF. CDR3 nucleotide sequence: TGTGCCAGCAGCCAAGAGGACCTTCACATCAGAAGAAGGCTAGGGGAAAAACTGTTTTTT.

This clone was counted many times. This chain joins TRBV3-1 and TRBJ1-3; perhaps TRBD1 as D (6 bases). Germline CDR1 reads LGHDT; CDR2 reads YNNKEL (reference sequence). The CDR3 runs to 18 residues. V shed 0 bases and J shed 0 bases, with 15 bases lying between them. The CDR3 bases are TGTGCCAGCAGCCAAGATCATTTGGGGGCCTACTCTGGAAACACCATATATTTT. As protein: CASSQDHLGAYSGNTIYF.

Comments on this clone: Possible read error: a much larger clone is one base away. The rearrangement joins TRBV19 to TRBJ1-2; D call uncertain. This CDR3 is 13 amino acids long. Germline V gives CDR1 LNHDA, CDR2 SQIVND (reference sequence). V was shortened by 1 base and J by 6 bases, with 9 bases between the two germline ends. The CDR3 DNA reads TGTGCCAGTAGTATAGGCACAGTGCATGGCTACACCTTC. Its protein is CASSIGTVHGYTF. Together with reference TRBV19 and TRBJ1-2, the CDR3 gives the full variable domain: DGGITQSPKYLFRKEGQNVTLSCEQNLNHDAMYWYRQDPGQGLRLIYYSQIVNDFQKGDIAEGYSVSREKKESFPLTVTSAQKNPTAFYLCASSIGTVHGYTFGSGTRLTVV.

This clone appeared a few times. This may stem from a read error, because a much larger clone lies one nucleotide away. The chain couples TRBV4-1 to TRBJ2-7, with 8 bases matching TRBD2. With V trimmed by 3 bases and J by 3 bases, 16 bases remained unmatched. CDR1 MGHRA and CDR2 YSYEKL come from the germline V gene. The CDR3 length is 18 residues. The CDR3: CASSQWRLSGTMGYEQYF. In DNA, the CDR3 is TGCGCCAGCAGCCAGTGGAGACTTAGCGGGACAATGGGCTACGAGCAGTACTTC.

The chain recombines TRBV6-6 with TRBJ2-3; 8 bases match TRBD1. Germline V CDR1 and CDR2: MNHNY, SVGAGI (reference sequence). There are 16 residues in the CDR3. J lost 2 bases, V lost 2 bases, and 6 bases had no gene match. The CDR3 nucleotides are TGTGCCAGCAGTTACCGACAGGGGATTTCCACAGATACGCAGTATTTT. Its translation: CASSYRQGISTDTQYF.

This clone was recorded at least ten times. V is TRBV19 and J is TRBJ2-1; possible D gene TRBD1, 5 bases. V was cut by 5 bases and J by 9 bases, with 14 bases left in between. This CDR3 comprises 13 residues. CDR1 and CDR2 from the germline V gene are LNHDA and SQIVND (reference sequence). The CDR3 loop reads CASSAQGRGEQFF. The CDR3 region has the DNA TGTGCCAGTAGTGCGCAGGGTAGGGGTGAGCAGTTCTTC.

The CDR3 DNA sequence: TGTGCCAGCAGTCACTACCCGGGACTAGCGGGAGGGCCGAATTCCTACAATGAGCAGTTCTTC. It is translated as CASSHYPGLAGGPNSYNEQFF. The rearrangement joins TRBV6-1 to TRBJ2-1, with TRBD2 matching over 16 bases. The germline V gene has CDR1 MNHNS and CDR2 SASEGT. V gave up 5 bases and J gave up 1 base; unmatched junction bases: 14. CDR3 length equals 21 residues.

This clone was detected a few times. The V and J genes are TRBV10-3 and TRBJ1-5, with 10 bases matching TRBD1. V dropped 5 bases and J dropped 3; count of bases not matched to a gene: 10. CDR1 and CDR2 (germline): ENHRY, SYGVKD. The CDR3 spans 17 residues. CDR3 nucleotides: TGTGCCATCAGTCCAGCGGGAGACAGGGGGCTCAATCAGCCCCAGCATTTT. This sequence encodes CAISPAGDRGLNQPQHF.

This clone was seen a handful of times. The chain joins TRBV7-9 to TRBJ2-1; TRBD2 matches 7 bases. Germline-derived CDR1 and CDR2 are SEHNR and FQNEAQ (reference sequence). The CDR3 consists of 17 residues. Trimming took 2 bases from V and 3 from J; bases not matched to a gene: 10. The CDR3 DNA reads TGTGCCAGCAGCTTATTATCCCGGGGGAGGGTCTACAATGAGCAGTTCTTC. Protein product: CASSLLSRGRVYNEQFF.

This clone came up many times. The rearrangement joins TRBV7-6 to TRBJ2-7; D possibly corresponds to TRBD2 (6 bases). Trimming pared 4 bases from V and 5 bases from J, leaving 12 bases between. This CDR3 has 13 amino acids. Looked up from germline, CDR1 is SGHVS and CDR2 is FNYEAQ. The CDR3 spells CASSSGGLDEQYF. CDR3 DNA sequence: TGTGCCAGCAGCTCCGGGGGATTGGACGAGCAGTACTTC.

At least ten counts were recorded for this clone. The junction does not match germline at one end; this may be a read error. Other DNA sequences in the same sample also yield this CDR3. This chain uses TRBV5-1 with TRBJ2-1, with D perhaps matching TRBD1 or TRBD2 (6 bases each). This CDR3 comprises 15 residues. Germline CDR1 is SGHRS and CDR2 is YFSETQ. The CDR3 region has the DNA TGCGCCAGCAGCTCAACCTTTAGGGGGGCACATGAGCAGTTCTTT. This gives the protein CASSSTFRGAHEQFF.

This chain links TRBV24-1 with TRBJ2-3; perhaps D is TRBD1 or TRBD2 (5 bases each). Germline V gene sequence: CDR1 KGHDR, CDR2 SFDVKD. This CDR3 has 13 residues. The V end was cut by 8 bases, the J end by 1 base, with 9 bases between. The CDR3 protein is CATTGDGTDTQYF. CDR3 sequence (DNA): TGTGCCACCACCGGGGACGGCACAGATACGCAGTATTTT.